These 24 T cell receptor beta chains were all obtained from the same sample, sequenced in a study of shared clonotypes between healthy human individuals. The protocol was immunoSEQ multiplex PCR, while the TCRdb copy is restricted to in-frame clones and leaves out a portion. The sample gives 450,000 to 700,000 clones, nearly 97% of which show up once; around 0.11% is in the top ten. Positive CCR7 selection of CD45RO-negative cells yielded the naive CD8 cells, and terminally differentiated effector memory CD45RA+ cells were excluded. Sequenced sample: naive CD8+ T cells sorted from blood. These receptor sequences come from a woman aged 30 to 39 in good health.

This clone has only one observation. The chain links TRBV13 to TRBJ2-1, with a weak D call TRBD2 (5 bases). The CDR3 is 17 residues long. Trimming removed 5 bases at V and 6 bases at J, with 23 bases between. Germline CDR1 and CDR2: PRHDT and FYEKMQ (reference sequence). The CDR3 spells CASSTGDSLTGSNEQFF. As DNA, the CDR3 is TGTGCCAGCAGCACCGGGGATAGCTTAACGGGTTCCAATGAGCAGTTCTTC.

J is TRBJ2-2 and V is TRBV7-6, with D perhaps matching TRBD1 (6 bases). This CDR3 contains 15 residues. V lost 2 bases, J lost 6 bases, and 13 bases lay in between. Germline values: CDR1 SGHVS, CDR2 FNYEAQ. CDR3 amino acids: CASSLSQGIAGELFF. CDR3 nucleotide sequence: TGTGCCAGCAGCTTATCACAGGGAATTGCCGGGGAGCTGTTTTTT.

The chain uses TRBV5-4 and TRBJ2-1, with D perhaps matching TRBD2 (6 bases). The CDR3 runs 15 residues. V gave up 5 bases and J gave up 5 bases, with 17 bases separating them. The germline CDR1 and CDR2 sequences are SGHNT and YYREEE (reference sequence). This CDR3 is CASRLWGSGDNEQFF. The CDR3 DNA reads as TGTGCCAGCAGGCTTTGGGGTAGCGGAGACAATGAGCAGTTCTTC.

V and J are TRBV30 and TRBJ2-3; 10 bases are a match to TRBD2. Germline-derived CDR1 and CDR2 are GTSNPN and SVGIG (reference sequence). The V gene end was trimmed by 3 bases and the J gene end by 3 bases; junction bases not matched to a gene: 15. This CDR3 has 18 residues. The CDR3 reads CAWSSTPRTSGITDTQYF. The CDR3 bases are TGTGCCTGGAGCTCGACACCAAGGACTAGCGGTATAACAGATACGCAGTATTTT. The whole variable domain, remainder taken from reference TRBV30 and TRBJ2-3, is SQTIHQWPATLVQPVGSPLSLECTVEGTSNPNLYWYRQAAGRGLQLLFYSVGIGQISSEVPQNLSASRPQDRQFILSSKKLLLSDSGFYLCAWSSTPRTSGITDTQYFGPGTRLTVL.

In DNA, the CDR3 is TGTGCCAGCAGCTACGGACAGGGGACCAAAAACATTCAGTACTTC. This translates into CASSYGQGTKNIQYF. This chain joins TRBV7-9 and TRBJ2-4; 9 positions match TRBD1. The CDR3 totals 15 residues. V was pared by 4 bases and J by 2 bases, with 3 bases of the junction left unmatched. Per the germline V gene, CDR1 is SEHNR and CDR2 is FQNEAQ (reference sequence).

The chain links TRBV19 to TRBJ1-5; D uncertain. Germline V gene lookup returns CDR1 LNHDA and CDR2 SQIVND (reference sequence). Trimming removed 1 base at V and 6 bases at J, with 13 bases between. The CDR3 runs to 15 residues. CDR3 residues: CASSIGRFSTQPQHF. The CDR3, as DNA: TGTGCCAGTAGTATAGGGCGATTTTCAACTCAGCCCCAGCATTTT.

The chain joins TRBV14 to TRBJ1-5, with unresolved D. Germline V gene sequence: CDR1 SGHDN, CDR2 FVKESK. V was pared by 0 bases and J by 2 bases, with 17 bases between. The CDR3 is made up of 18 amino acids. The CDR3 DNA reads as TGTGCCAGCAGCCAAGAGTCAGGCGTCCTGTCCGGCAATCAGCCCCAGCATTTT. It codes for CASSQESGVLSGNQPQHF.

The rearrangement joins TRBV7-8 to TRBJ2-3; 7 bases are a match to TRBD2. CDR3 length: 15 residues. Germline CDR1 and CDR2: SGHVS and FQNEAQ. V gave up 1 base and J gave up 4 bases; unmatched junction bases: 5. The CDR3 here is CASSLGAGAPDTQYF. DNA for the CDR3: TGTGCCAGCAGCTTAGGCGCGGGAGCACCAGATACGCAGTATTTT.

V usage is TRBV27 and J usage is TRBJ2-7; 7 bases match TRBD1. With V trimmed by 4 bases and J by 2 bases, 2 bases remained unmatched. Germline V gene lookup returns CDR1 MNHEY and CDR2 SMNVEV (reference sequence). This CDR3 has 13 residues. CDR3: CASSSRGPYEQYF. The CDR3 nucleotides are TGTGCCAGCAGTTCGAGGGGGCCCTACGAGCAGTACTTC.

V is TRBV9 and J is TRBJ2-5; D is undetermined. CDR3 length: 14 residues. Germline-derived CDR1 and CDR2 are SGDLS and YYNGEE. V lost 2 bases and J 1 base, leaving 9 bases between the germline ends. Here the CDR3 DNA reads TGTGCCAGCAGCGTGGGCCCCCCCCAAGAGACCCAGTACTTC. Translation gives CASSVGPPQETQYF. Full variable domain (outside the CDR3, taken from reference TRBV9 and TRBJ2-5): DSGVTQTPKHLITATGQRVTLRCSPRSGDLSVYWYQQSLDQGLQFLIQYYNGEERAKGNILERFSAQQFPDLHSELNLSSLELGDSALYFCASSVGPPQETQYFGPGTRLLVL.

The V call is TRBV27, the J call TRBJ2-7; TRBD2 agrees at 9 bases. The CDR3 runs 14 residues. The V gene end was trimmed by 2 bases and the J gene end by 7 bases; junction bases not matched to a gene: 6. The germline V gene has CDR1 MNHEY and CDR2 SMNVEV (reference sequence). The CDR3 protein is CASSLVGLAGEQYF. In nucleotides, the CDR3 is TGTGCCAGCAGTTTAGTTGGCCTAGCGGGGGAGCAGTACTTC.

In this sample, this clone turned up once. V gene TRBV4-1 combines with J gene TRBJ2-1; 13 bases agree with TRBD2. The trim removed 4 bases at V and 5 bases at J, leaving 5 bases unmatched. The CDR3 contains 16 residues. Germline V gives CDR1 MGHRA, CDR2 YSYEKL. CDR3 protein: CASSPGTSGNNNEQFF. Written as DNA, the CDR3 is TGCGCCAGCAGCCCCGGGACTAGCGGGAACAACAATGAGCAGTTCTTC.

The chain uses TRBV29-1 and TRBJ2-7; a weak D match, TRBD1 (8 bases). The CDR3 has 16 residues. The germline V gene encodes CDR1 SQVTM and CDR2 ANQGSEA. V gave up 5 bases and J gave up 2 bases, with 22 bases separating them. In nucleotides, the CDR3 is TGCAGCGTTTGGGGGGGTTCGGGACAGGCGACCTACGAGCAGTACTTC. Translating it yields CSVWGGSGQATYEQYF.

The V gene is TRBV29-1, the J gene TRBJ2-7; possibly TRBD1 or TRBD2 for D (6 bases each). The CDR3 contains 15 residues. Trimming took 0 bases from V and 0 from J, leaving 12 bases between them. CDR1 and CDR2 (germline): SQVTM, ANQGSEA. The CDR3 DNA is TGCAGCGTTGAAGATGTCGGGGGCATCTCCTACGAGCAGTACTTC. This codes for CSVEDVGGISYEQYF.

This sequence joins TRBV7-9 and TRBJ1-2; D gene unclear. The V end lost 2 bases, the J end lost 4 bases, and 8 bases lay between the germline ends. Germline loops: CDR1 SEHNR, CDR2 FQNEAQ (reference sequence). CDR3 length equals 13 residues. This chain's CDR3 is CASSLPDPYGYTF. Here the CDR3 DNA reads TGTGCCAGCAGCTTACCTGATCCCTATGGCTACACCTTC.

This chain uses TRBV2 with TRBJ2-2, with D unresolved. Per germline, CDR1 SNHLY and CDR2 FYNNEI. This CDR3 contains 13 residues. V was trimmed by 4 bases and J by 3 bases, leaving 6 bases between them. The CDR3 DNA reads TGTGCCAGCAGTGGTAGTTACACCGGGGAGCTGTTTTTT. Translated, it gives CASSGSYTGELFF. The full variable domain, completed using reference TRBV2 and TRBJ2-2, is EPEVTQTPSHQVTQMGQEVILRCVPISNHLYFYWYRQILGQKVEFLVSFYNNEISEKSEIFDDQFSVERPDGSNFTLKIRSTKLEDSAMYFCASSGSYTGELFFGEGSRLTVL.

This chain joins TRBV4-2 and TRBJ2-3, with TRBD2 matching over 7 bases. The CDR3 length is 16 residues. The germline gives CDR1 LGHNA, CDR2 YNFKEQ. Losses at the gene ends were 6 bases for V and 4 bases for J; bases not matched to a gene: 13. The CDR3: CASSRSGVAGPDTQYF. CDR3 in DNA: TGTGCCAGCAGTCGAAGCGGGGTAGCGGGCCCAGATACGCAGTATTTT.

This sequence joins TRBV27 and TRBJ2-7; D gene unclear. There are 14 residues in the CDR3. Germline V gene data show CDR1 as MNHEY and CDR2 as SMNVEV (reference sequence). V gave up 1 base and J gave up 0 bases, with 7 bases separating them. The CDR3 loop is CASSLLVNSYEQYF. In nucleotides, the CDR3 is TGTGCCAGCAGTTTATTAGTTAACTCCTACGAGCAGTACTTC.

CDR3 sequence reads: CASNLPGLQLGYTF. CDR3 coding DNA: TGTGCCAGCAATCTCCCGGGCCTCCAATTAGGCTACACCTTC. The chain employs TRBV7-9 and TRBJ1-2; D is uncertain. Germline values: CDR1 SEHNR, CDR2 FQNEAQ (reference sequence). Trimming left V 7 bases short and J 8 bases short, with 20 bases between. The CDR3 totals 14 residues.

This chain links TRBV7-8 with TRBJ1-1; no clear D gene. The V end was cut by 5 bases, the J end by 5 bases, with 9 bases between. Germline V CDR1 and CDR2: SGHVS, FQNEAQ. This CDR3 spans 12 amino acids. The CDR3 sequence is CASSTGGTEAFF. The CDR3 region has the DNA TGTGCCAGCAGCACGGGTGGGACTGAAGCTTTCTTT.

The chain uses TRBV27 and TRBJ2-3; 9 bases line up with TRBD2. The CDR3 is 15 residues long. From germline, CDR1 is MNHEY and CDR2 SMNVEV (reference sequence). The J segment lost 3 bases and the V segment lost 4 bases, leaving 5 bases of the junction unmatched. CDR3 bases: TGTGCCAGCAGTTCGGAGACTAGCGGAACAGATACGCAGTATTTT. It codes for CASSSETSGTDTQYF.

The chain recombines TRBV5-6 with TRBJ1-1; no firm D call. The germline V gene has CDR1 SGHDT and CDR2 YYEEEE. The CDR3 is 13 residues long. V was pared by 2 bases and J by 1 base, with 6 bases between. CDR3 protein: CASSFSPNTEAFF. CDR3 coding DNA: TGTGCCAGCAGCTTCTCTCCGAACACTGAAGCTTTCTTT.

This sequence joins TRBV2 and TRBJ2-7, with D perhaps TRBD2 (5 bases). The CDR3 covers 13 residues. Germline V CDR1 and CDR2: SNHLY, FYNNEI. Between the trimmed V and J ends, which lost 5 bases and 5 bases, there was a span of 13 bases. The CDR3 sequence: CASSTRTSHEQYF. CDR3 coding DNA: TGTGCCAGCAGTACCCGGACTTCCCACGAGCAGTACTTC.

The V call is TRBV10-1, the J call TRBJ2-3, with D tentatively TRBD2 (5 bases). The CDR3 has 16 amino acids. Deletions cut 1 base from V and 3 bases from J, with 14 bases between. CDR1 and CDR2 (germline): WNHNN, SYGVQD (reference sequence). The CDR3 sequence is CASSEYGGRNTDTQYF. The CDR3 coding sequence is TGCGCCAGCAGTGAGTATGGAGGTCGCAATACAGATACGCAGTATTTT.